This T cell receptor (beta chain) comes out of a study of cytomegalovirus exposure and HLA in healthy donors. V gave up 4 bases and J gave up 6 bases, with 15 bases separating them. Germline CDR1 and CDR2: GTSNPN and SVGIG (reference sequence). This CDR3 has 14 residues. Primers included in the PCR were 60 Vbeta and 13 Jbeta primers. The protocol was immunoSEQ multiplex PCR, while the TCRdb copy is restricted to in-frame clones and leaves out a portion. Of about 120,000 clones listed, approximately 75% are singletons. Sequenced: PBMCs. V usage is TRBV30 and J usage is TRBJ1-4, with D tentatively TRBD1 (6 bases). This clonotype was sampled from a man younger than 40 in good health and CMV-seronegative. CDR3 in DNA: TGTGCCTGGACGCAGGGGTTGGGGGATGAAAAACTGTTTTTT. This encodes CAWTQGLGDEKLFF.